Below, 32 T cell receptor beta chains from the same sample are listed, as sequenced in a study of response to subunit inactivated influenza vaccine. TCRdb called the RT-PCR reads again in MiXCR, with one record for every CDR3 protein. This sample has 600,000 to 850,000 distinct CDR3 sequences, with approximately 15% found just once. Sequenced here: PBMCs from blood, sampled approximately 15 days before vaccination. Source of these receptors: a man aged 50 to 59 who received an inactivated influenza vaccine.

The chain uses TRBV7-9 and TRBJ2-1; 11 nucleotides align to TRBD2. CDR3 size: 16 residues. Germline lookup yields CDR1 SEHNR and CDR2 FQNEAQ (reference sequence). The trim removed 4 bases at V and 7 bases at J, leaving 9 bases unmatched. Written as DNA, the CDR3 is TGTGCCAGCAGCTCCCCTGGGACTAGCGGAGGGAATGAGCAGTTCTTC. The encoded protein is CASSSPGTSGGNEQFF.

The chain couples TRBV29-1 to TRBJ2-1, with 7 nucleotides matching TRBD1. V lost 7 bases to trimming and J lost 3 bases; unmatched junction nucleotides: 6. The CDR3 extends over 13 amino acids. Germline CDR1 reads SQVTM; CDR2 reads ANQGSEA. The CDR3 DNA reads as TGCAGCGCTTCCGGGACAGACTACAATGAGCAGTTCTTC. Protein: CSASGTDYNEQFF.

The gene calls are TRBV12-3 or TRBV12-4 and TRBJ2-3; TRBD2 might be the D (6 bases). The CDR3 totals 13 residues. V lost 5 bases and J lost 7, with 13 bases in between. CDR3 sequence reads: CASSALEGNTQYF. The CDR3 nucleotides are TGTGCCAGCAGTGCCCTGGAGGGAAATACGCAGTATTTT.

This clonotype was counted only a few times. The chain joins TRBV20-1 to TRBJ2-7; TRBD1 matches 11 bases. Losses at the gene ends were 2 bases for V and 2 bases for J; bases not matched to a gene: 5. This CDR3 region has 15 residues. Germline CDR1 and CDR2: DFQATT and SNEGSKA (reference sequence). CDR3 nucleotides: TGCAGTGCTAGAAAACCGGGACAGGGGGCCTACGAGCAGTACTTC. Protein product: CSARKPGQGAYEQYF.

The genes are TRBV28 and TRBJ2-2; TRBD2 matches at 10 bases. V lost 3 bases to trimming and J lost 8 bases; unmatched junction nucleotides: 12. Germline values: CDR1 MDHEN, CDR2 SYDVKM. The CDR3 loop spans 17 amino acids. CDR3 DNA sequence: TGTGCCAGCAGTTTCCCCCGGATTACTAGCGGGAAAGGGGAGCTGTTTTTT. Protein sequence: CASSFPRITSGKGELFF. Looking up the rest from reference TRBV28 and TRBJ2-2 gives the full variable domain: DVKVTQSSRYLVKRTGEKVFLECVQDMDHENMFWYRQDPGLGLRLIYFSYDVKMKEKGDIPEGYSVSREKKERFSLILESASTNQTSMYLCASSFPRITSGKGELFFGEGSRLTVL.

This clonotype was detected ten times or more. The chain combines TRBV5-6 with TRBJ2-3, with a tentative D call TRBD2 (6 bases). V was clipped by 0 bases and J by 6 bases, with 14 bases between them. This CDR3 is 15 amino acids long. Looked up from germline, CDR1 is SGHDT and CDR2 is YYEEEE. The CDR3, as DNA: TGTGCCAGCAGCTTGGCCAACCATGGGGGGGATACGCAGTATTTT. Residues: CASSLANHGGDTQYF.

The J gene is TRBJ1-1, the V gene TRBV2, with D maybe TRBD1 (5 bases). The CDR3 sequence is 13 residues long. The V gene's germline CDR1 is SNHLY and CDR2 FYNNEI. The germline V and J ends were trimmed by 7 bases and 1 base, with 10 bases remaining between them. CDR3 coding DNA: TGTGCCAGCATCCGGGACCGGAACACTGAAGCTTTCTTT. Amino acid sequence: CASIRDRNTEAFF.

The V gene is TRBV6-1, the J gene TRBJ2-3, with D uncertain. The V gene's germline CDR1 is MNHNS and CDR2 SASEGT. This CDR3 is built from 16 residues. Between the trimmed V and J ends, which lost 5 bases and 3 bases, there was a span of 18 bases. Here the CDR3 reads CASSLSQAPATDTQYF. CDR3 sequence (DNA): TGTGCCAGCAGTCTAAGTCAGGCCCCGGCGACAGATACGCAGTATTTT.

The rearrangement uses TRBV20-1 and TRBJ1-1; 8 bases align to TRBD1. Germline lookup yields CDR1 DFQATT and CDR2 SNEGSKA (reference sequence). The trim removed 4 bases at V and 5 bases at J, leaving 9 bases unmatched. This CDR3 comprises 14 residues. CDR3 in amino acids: CSATGQDLLTEAFF. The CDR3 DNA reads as TGCAGTGCTACGGGACAGGATTTGCTAACTGAAGCTTTCTTT.

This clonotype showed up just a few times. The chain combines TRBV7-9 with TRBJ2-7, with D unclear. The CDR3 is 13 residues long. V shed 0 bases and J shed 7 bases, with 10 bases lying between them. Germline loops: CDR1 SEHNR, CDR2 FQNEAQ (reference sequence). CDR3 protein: CASSLAVRSEQYF. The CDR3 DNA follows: TGTGCCAGCAGCTTAGCGGTTAGATCTGAGCAGTACTTC.

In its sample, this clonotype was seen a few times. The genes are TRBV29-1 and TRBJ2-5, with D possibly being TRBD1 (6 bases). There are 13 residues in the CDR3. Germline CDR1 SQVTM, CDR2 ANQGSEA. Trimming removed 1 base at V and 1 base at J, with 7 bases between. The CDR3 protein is CSVEGGGQETQYF. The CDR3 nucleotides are TGCAGCGTTGAAGGAGGGGGCCAAGAGACCCAGTACTTC.

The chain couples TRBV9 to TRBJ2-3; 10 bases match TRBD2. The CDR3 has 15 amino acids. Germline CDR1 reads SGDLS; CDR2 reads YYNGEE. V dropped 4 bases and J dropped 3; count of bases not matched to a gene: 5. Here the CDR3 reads CASSSGRAMTDTQYF. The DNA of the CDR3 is TGTGCCAGCAGCAGCGGGAGGGCCATGACAGATACGCAGTATTTT.

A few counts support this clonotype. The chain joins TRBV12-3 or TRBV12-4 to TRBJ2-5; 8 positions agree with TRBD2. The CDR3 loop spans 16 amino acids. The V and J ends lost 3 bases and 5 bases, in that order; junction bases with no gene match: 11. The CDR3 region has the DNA TGTGCCAGCAGTTTTGACGGGAGGGGTTTGAGGGAGACCCAGTACTTC. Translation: CASSFDGRGLRETQYF.

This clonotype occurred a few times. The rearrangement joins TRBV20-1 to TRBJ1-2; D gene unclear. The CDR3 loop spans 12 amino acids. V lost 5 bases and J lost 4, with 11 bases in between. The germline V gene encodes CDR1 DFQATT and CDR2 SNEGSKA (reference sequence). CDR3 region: CSAADGPYGYTF. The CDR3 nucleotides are TGCAGTGCTGCGGACGGTCCCTATGGCTACACCTTC.

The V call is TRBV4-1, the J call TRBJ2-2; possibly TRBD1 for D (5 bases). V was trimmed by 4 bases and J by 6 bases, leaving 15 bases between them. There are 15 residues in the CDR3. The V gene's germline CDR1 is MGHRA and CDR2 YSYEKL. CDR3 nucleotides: TGCGCCAGCAGCCGCGCCTCAGGGTCATCCGGGGAGCTGTTTTTT. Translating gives CASSRASGSSGELFF.

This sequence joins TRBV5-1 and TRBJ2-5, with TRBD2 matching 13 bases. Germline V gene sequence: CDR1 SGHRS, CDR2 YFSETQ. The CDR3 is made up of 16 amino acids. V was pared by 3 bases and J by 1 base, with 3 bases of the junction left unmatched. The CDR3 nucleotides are TGCGCCAGCAGCTCAGGACTAGCGGGAGCCCAAGAGACCCAGTACTTC. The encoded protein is CASSSGLAGAQETQYF.

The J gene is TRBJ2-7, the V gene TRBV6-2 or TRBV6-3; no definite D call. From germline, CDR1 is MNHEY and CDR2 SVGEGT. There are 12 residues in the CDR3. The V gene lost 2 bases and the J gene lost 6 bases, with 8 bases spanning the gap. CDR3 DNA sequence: TGTGCCAGCAGTTACGTATCTCTCGAGCAGTACTTC. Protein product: CASSYVSLEQYF.

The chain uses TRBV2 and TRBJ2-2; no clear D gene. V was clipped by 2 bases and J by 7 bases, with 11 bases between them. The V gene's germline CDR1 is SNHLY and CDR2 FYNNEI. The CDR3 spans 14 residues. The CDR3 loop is CASSETTWGGELFF. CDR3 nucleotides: TGTGCCAGCAGTGAAACCACCTGGGGCGGGGAGCTGTTTTTT. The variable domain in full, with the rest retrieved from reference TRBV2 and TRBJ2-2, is EPEVTQTPSHQVTQMGQEVILRCVPISNHLYFYWYRQILGQKVEFLVSFYNNEISEKSEIFDDQFSVERPDGSNFTLKIRSTKLEDSAMYFCASSETTWGGELFFGEGSRLTVL.

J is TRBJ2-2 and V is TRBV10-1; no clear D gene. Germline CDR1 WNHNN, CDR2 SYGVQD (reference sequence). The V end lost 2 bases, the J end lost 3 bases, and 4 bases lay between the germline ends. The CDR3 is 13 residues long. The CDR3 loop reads CASSERYTGELFF. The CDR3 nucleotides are TGCGCCAGCAGTGAGCGGTACACCGGGGAGCTGTTTTTT.

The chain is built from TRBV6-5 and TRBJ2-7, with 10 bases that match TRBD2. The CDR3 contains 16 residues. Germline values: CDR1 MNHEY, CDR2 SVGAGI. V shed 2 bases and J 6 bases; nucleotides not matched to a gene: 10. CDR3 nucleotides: TGTGCCAGCAGTTACAAGTTGCCTAGCGGGGGCTCCGAGCAGTACTTC. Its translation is CASSYKLPSGGSEQYF.

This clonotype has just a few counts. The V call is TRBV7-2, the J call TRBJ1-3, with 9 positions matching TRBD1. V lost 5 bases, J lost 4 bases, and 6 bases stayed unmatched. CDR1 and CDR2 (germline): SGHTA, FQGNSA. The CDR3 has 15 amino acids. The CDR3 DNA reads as TGTGCCAGCAGCCCACGGACAGGGGTGGGAAACACCATATATTTT. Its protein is CASSPRTGVGNTIYF.

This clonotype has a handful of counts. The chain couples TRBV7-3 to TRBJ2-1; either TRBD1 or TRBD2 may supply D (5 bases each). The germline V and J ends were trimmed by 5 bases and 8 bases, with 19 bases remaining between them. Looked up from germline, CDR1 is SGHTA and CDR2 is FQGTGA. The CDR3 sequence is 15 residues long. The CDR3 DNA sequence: TGTGCCAGCAGCCCCGCCGGGGCCCCTCGGGATGAGCAGTTCTTC. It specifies CASSPAGAPRDEQFF.

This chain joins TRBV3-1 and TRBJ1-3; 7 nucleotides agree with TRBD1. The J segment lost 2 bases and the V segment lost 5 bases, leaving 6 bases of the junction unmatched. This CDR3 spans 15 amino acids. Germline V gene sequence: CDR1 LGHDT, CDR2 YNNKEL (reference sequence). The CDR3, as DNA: TGTGCCAGCAGCACCACAGGGGAACCTGGAAACACCATATATTTT. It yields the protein CASSTTGEPGNTIYF.

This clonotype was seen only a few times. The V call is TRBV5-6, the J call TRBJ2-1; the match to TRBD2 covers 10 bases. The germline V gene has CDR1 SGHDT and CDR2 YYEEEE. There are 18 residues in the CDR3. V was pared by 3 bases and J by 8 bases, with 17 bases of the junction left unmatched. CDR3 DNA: TGTGCCAGCAGCTCGCCCACCGTTCTAGCGGGAGATAGAGATGAGCAGTTCTTC. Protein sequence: CASSSPTVLAGDRDEQFF.

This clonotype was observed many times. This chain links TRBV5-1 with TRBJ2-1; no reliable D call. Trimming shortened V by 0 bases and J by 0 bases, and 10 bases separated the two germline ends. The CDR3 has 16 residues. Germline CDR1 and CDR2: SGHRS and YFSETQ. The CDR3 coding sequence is TGCGCCAGCAGCTTGGGAGGCCTAGGCTCCTACAATGAGCAGTTCTTC. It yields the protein CASSLGGLGSYNEQFF. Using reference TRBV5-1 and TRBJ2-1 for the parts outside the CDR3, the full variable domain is KAGVTQTPRYLIKTRGQQVTLSCSPISGHRSVSWYQQTPGQGLQFLFEYFSETQRNKGNFPGRFSGRQFSNSRSEMNVSTLELGDSALYLCASSLGGLGSYNEQFFGPGTRLTVL.

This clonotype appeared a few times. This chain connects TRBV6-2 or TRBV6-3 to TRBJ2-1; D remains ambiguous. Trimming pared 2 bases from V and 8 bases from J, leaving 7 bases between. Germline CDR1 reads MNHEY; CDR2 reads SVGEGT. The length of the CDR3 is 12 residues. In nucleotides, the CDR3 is TGTGCCAGCAGTTACCTCCTGGATGAGCAGTTCTTC. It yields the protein CASSYLLDEQFF.

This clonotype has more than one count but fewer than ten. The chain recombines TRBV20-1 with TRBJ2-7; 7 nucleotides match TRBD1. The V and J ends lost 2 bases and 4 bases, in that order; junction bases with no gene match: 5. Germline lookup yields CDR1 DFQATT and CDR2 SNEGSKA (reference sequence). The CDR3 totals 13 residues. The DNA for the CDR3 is TGCAGTGCTAGACGAGGGGGCGAATACGAGCAGTACTTC. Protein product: CSARRGGEYEQYF.

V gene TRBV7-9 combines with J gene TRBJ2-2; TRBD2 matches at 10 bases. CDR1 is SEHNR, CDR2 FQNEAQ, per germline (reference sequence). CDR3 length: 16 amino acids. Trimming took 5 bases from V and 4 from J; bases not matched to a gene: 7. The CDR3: CASSHPGLARTGELFF. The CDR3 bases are TGTGCCAGCAGCCACCCGGGACTAGCGCGCACCGGGGAGCTGTTTTTT.

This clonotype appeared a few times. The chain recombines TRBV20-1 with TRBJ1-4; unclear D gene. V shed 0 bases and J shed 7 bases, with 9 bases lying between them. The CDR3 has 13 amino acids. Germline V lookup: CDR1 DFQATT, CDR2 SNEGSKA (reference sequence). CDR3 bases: TGCAGTGCTAGAGATCAGCTGACTGAAAAACTGTTTTTT. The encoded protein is CSARDQLTEKLFF.

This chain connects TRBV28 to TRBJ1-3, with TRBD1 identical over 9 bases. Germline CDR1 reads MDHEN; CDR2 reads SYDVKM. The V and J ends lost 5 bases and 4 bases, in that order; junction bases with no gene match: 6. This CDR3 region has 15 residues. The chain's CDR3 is CASSLGQGFGNTIYF. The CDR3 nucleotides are TGTGCCAGCAGTCTGGGACAGGGATTCGGAAACACCATATATTTT.

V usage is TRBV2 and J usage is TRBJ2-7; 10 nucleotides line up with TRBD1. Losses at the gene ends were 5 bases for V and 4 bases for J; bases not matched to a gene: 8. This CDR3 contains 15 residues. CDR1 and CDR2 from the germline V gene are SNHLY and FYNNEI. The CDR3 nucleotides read TGTGCCAGCAGTCCCCAGGGACAGGGGACATACGAGCAGTACTTC. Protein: CASSPQGQGTYEQYF.

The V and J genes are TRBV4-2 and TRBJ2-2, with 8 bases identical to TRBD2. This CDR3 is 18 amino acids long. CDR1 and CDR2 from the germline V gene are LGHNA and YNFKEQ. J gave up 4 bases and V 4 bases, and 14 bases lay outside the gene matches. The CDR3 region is CASSRGLRGGRGTGELFF. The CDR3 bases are TGTGCCAGCAGCCGGGGACTACGGGGGGGCCGGGGCACCGGGGAGCTGTTTTTT.